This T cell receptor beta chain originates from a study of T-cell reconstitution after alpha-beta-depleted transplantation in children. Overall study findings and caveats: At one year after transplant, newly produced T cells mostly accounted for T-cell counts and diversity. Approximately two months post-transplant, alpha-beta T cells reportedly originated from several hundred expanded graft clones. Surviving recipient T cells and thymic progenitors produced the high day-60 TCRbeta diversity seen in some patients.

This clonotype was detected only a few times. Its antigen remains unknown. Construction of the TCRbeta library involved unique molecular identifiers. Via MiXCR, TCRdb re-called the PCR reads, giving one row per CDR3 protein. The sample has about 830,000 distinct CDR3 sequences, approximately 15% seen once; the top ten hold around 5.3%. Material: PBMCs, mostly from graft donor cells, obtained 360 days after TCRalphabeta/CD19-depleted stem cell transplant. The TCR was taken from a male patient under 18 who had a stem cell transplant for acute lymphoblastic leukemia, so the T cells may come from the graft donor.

The chain's CDR3 is CASSLGSGTRNTEAFF. CDR3 nucleotide sequence: TGTGCCAGCAGCTTAGGTAGCGGGACTCGGAACACTGAAGCTTTCTTT. This chain links TRBV7-9 with TRBJ1-1; D might be TRBD1 (5 bases). The CDR3 has 16 residues. The germline CDR1 and CDR2 sequences are SEHNR and FQNEAQ (reference sequence). Trimming pared 1 base from V and 1 base from J, leaving 13 bases between.